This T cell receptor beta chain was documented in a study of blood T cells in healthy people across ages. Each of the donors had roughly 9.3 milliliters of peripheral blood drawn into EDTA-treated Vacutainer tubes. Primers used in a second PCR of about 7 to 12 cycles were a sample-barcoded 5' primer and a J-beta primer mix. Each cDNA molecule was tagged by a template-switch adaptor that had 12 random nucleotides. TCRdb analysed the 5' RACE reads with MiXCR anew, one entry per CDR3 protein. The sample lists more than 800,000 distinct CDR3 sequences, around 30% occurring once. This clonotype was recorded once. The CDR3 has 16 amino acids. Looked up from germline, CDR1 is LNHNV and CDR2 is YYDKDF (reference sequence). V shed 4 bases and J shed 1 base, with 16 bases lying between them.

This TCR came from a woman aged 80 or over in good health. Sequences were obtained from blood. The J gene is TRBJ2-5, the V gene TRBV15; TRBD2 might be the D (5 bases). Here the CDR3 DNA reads TGTGCCACCAGCAACAGTTGGCTAGCCCTCCAAGAGACCCAGTACTTC. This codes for CATSNSWLALQETQYF. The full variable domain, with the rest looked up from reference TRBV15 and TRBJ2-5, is DAMVIQNPRYQVTQFGKPVTLSCSQTLNHNVMYWYQQKSSQAPKLLFHYYDKDFNNEADTPDNFQSRRPNTSFCFLDIRSPGLGDTAMYLCATSNSWLALQETQYFGPGTRLLVL.